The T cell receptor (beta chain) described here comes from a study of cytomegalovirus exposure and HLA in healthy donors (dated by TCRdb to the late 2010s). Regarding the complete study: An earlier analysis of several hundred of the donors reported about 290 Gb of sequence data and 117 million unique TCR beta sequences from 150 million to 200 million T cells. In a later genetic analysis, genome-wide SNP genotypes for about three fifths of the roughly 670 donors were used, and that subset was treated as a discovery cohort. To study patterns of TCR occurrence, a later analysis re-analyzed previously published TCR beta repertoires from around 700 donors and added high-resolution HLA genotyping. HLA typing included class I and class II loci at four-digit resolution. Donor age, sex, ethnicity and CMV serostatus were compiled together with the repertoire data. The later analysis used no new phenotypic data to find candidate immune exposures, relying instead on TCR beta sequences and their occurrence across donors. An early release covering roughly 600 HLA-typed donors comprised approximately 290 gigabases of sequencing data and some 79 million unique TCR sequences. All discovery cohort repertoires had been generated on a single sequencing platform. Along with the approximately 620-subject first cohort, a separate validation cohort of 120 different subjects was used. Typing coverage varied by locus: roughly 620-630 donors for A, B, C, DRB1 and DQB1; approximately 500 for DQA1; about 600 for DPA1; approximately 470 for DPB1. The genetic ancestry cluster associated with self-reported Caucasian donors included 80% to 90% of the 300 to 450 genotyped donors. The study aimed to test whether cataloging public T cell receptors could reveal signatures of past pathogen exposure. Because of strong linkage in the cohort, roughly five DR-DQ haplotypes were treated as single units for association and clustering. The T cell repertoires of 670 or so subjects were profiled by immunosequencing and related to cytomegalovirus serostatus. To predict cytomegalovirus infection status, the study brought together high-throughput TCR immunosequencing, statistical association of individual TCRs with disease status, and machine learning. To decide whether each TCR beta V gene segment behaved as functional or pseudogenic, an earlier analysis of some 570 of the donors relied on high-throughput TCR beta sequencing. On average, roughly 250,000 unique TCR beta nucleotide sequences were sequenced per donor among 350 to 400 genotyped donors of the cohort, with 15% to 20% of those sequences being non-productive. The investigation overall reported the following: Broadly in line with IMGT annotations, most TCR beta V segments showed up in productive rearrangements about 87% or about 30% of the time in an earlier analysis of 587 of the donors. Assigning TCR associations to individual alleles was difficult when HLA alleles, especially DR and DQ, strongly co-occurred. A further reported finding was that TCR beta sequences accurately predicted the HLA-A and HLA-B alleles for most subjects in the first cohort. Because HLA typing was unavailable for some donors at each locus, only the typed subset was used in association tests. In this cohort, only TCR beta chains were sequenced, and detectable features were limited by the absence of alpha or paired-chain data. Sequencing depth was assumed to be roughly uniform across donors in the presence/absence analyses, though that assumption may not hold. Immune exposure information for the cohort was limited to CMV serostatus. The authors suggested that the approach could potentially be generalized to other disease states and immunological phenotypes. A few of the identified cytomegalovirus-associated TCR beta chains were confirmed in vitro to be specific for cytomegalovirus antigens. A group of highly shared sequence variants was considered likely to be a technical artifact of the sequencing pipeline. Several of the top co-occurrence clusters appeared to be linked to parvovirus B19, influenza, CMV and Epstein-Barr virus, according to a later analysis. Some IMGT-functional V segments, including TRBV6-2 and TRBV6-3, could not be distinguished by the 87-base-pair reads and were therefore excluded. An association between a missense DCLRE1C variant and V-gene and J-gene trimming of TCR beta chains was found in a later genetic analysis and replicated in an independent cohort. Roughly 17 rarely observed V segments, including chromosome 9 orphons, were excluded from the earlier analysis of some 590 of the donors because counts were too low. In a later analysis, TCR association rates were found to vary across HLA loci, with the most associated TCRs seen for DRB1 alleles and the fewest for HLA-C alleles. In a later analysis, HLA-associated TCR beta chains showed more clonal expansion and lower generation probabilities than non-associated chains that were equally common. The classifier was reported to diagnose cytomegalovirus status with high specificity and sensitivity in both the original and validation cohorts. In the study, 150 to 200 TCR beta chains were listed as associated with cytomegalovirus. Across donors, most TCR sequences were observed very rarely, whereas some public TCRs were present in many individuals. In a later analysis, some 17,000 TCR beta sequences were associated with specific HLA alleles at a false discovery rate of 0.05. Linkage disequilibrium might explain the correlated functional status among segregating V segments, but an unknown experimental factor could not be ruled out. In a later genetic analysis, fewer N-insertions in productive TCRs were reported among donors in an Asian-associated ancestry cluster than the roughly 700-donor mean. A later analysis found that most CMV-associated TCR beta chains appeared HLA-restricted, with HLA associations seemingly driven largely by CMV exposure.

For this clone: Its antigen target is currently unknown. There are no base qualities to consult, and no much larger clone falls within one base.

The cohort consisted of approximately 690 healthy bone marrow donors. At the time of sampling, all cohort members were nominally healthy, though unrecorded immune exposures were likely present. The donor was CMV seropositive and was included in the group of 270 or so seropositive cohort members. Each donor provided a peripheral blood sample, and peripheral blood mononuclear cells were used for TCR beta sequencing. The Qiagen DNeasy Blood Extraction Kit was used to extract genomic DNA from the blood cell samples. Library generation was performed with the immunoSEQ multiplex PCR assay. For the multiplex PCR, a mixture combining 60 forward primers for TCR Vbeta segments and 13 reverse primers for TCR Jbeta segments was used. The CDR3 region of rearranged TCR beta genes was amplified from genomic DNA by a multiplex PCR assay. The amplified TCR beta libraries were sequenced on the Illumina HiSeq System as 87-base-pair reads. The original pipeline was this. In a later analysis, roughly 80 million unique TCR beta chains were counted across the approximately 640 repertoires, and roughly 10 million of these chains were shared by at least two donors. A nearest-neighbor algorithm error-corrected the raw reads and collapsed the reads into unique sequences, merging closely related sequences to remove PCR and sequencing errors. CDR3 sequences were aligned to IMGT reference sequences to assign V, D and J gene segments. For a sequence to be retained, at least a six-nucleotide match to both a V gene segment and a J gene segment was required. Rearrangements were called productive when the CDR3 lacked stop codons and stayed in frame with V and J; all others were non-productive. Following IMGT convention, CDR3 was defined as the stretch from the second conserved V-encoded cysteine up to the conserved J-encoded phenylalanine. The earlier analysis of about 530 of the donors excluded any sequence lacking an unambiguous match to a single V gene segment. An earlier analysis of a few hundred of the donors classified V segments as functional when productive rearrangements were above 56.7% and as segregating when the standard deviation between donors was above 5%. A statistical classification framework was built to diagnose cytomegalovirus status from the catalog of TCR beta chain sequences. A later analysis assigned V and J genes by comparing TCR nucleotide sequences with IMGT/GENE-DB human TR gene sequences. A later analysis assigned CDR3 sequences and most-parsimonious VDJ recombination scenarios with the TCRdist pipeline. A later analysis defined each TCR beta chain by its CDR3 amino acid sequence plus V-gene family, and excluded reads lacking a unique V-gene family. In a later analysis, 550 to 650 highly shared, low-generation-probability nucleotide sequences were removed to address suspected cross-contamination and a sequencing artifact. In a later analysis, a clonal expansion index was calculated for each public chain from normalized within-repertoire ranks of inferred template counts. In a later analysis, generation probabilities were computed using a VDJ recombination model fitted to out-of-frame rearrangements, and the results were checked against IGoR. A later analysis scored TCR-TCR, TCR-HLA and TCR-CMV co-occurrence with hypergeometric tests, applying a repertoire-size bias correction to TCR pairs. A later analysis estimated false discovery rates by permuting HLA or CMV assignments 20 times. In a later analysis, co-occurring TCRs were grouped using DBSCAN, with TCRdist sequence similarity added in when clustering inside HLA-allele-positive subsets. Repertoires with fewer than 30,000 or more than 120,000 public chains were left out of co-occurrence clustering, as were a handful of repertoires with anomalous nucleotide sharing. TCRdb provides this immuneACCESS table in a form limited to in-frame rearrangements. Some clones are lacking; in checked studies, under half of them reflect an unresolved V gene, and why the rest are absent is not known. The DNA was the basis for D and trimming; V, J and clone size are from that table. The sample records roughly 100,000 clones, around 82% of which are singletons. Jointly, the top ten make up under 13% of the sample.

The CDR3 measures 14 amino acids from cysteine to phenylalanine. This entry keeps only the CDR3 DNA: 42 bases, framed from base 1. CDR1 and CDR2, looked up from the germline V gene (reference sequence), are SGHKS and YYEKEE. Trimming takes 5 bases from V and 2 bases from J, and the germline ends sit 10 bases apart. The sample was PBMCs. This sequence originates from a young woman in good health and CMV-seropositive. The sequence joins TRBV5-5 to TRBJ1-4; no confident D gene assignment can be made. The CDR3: CASRRGSTNEKLFF. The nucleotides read TGTGCCAGCAGGCGAGGTAGCACTAATGAAAAACTGTTTTTT.